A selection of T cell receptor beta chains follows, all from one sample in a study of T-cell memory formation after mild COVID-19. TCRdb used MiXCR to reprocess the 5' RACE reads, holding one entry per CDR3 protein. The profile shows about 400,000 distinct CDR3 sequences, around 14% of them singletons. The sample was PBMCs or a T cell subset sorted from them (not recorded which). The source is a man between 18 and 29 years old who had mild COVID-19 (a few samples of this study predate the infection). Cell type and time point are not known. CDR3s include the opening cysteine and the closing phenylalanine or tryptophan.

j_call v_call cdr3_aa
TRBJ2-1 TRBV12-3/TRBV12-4 CASNGGFRDNEQFF
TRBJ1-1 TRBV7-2 CASSLMGGTEAFF
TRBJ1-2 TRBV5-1 CASSYQQGADYGYTF
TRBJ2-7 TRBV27 CASRRQEDRGGEQYF
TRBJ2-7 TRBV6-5 CASSYRVGSYEQYF
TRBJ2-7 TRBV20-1 CSARDLLGGSSYEQYF
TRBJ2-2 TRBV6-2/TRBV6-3 CASSSGTVKTGELFF
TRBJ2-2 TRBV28 CASSLGRGELFF
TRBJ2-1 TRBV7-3 CASSLIAANEQFF
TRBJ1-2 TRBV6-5 CASSYGRGRDYGYTF
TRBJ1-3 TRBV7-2 CASSKHTSGNTIYF
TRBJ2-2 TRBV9 CASRLLTGRSGELFF
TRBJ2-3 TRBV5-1 CASSPLPGTGTDTQYF
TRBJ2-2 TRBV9 CASSSQLVANTGELFF
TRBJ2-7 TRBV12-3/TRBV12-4 CASSSRDTYEQYF
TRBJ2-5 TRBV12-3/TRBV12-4 CASKGSGGTQYF
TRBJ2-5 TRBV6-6 CASSFGQGRHF
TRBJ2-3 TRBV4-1 CASSHSPAGGLNTQYF
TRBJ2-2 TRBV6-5 CASREGGNTGELFF
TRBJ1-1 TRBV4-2 CASSQDLRVGTEAFF
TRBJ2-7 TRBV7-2 CASSVREGTYEQYF